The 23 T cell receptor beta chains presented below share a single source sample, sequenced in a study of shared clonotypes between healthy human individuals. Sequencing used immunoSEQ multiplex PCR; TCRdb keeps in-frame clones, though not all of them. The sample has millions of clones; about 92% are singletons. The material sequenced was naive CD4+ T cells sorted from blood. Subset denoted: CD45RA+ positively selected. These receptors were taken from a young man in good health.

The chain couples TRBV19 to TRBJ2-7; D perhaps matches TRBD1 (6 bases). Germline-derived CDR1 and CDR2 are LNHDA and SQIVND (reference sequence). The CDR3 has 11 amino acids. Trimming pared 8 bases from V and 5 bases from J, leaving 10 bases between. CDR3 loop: CASARQDEQYF. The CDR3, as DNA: TGTGCCAGTGCAAGACAGGACGAGCAGTACTTC. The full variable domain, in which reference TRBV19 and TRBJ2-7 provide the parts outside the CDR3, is DGGITQSPKYLFRKEGQNVTLSCEQNLNHDAMYWYRQDPGQGLRLIYYSQIVNDFQKGDIAEGYSVSREKKESFPLTVTSAQKNPTAFYLCASARQDEQYFGPGTRLTVT.

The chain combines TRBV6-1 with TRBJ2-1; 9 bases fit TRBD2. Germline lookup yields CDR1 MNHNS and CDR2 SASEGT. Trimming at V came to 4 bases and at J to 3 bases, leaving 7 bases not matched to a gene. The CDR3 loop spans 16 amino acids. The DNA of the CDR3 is TGTGCCAGCAGTGCCCCGGGCGGGAGGGTCTACAATGAGCAGTTCTTC. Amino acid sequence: CASSAPGGRVYNEQFF.

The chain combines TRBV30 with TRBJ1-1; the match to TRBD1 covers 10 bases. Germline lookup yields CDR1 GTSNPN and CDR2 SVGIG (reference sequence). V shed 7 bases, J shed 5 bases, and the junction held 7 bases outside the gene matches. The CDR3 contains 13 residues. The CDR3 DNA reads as TGTGCCTTTCGGGACAGGGGAGGGACTGAAGCTTTCTTT. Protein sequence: CAFRDRGGTEAFF. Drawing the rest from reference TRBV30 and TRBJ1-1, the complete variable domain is SQTIHQWPATLVQPVGSPLSLECTVEGTSNPNLYWYRQAAGRGLQLLFYSVGIGQISSEVPQNLSASRPQDRQFILSSKKLLLSDSGFYLCAFRDRGGTEAFFGQGTRLTVV.

CDR3 in amino acids: CASSYALGAGGSGYTF. The CDR3 DNA reads TGTGCCAGCAGTTACGCCCTCGGGGCAGGGGGATCTGGCTACACCTTC. The J gene is TRBJ1-2, the V gene TRBV6-5; TRBD1 matches at 7 bases. CDR3 size: 16 residues. Germline-derived CDR1 and CDR2 are MNHEY and SVGAGI. V was pared by 2 bases and J by 7 bases, with 13 bases of the junction left unmatched.

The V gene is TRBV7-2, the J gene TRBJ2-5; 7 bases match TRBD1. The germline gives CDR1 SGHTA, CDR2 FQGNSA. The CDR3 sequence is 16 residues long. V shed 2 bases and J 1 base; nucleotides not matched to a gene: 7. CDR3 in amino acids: CASSLLIRQGQETQYF. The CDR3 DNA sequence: TGTGCCAGCAGCTTATTAATTAGACAGGGCCAAGAGACCCAGTACTTC.

As DNA, the CDR3 is TGTGCCAGCAAAAAGGGACATTCCAGCTCCTACGAGCAGTACTTC. Its protein product is CASKKGHSSSYEQYF. This chain uses TRBV6-5 with TRBJ2-7, with D maybe TRBD1 (6 bases). The CDR3 extends over 15 amino acids. Trimming shortened V by 7 bases and J by 0 bases, and 16 bases separated the two germline ends. Germline V gives CDR1 MNHEY, CDR2 SVGAGI.

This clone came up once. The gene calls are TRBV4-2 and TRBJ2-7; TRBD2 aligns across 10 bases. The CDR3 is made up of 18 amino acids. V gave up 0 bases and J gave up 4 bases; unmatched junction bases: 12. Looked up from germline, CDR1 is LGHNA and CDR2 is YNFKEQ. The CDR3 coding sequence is TGTGCCAGCAGCCAAGATCTATCGCTAGCGGGAGTTTTTTACGAGCAGTACTTC. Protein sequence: CASSQDLSLAGVFYEQYF.

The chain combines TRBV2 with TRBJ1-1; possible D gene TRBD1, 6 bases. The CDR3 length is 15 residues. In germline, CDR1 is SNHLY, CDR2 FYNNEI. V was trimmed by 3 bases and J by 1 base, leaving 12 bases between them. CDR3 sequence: CASSDAGAQNTEAFF. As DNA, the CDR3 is TGTGCCAGCAGTGATGCAGGGGCCCAGAACACTGAAGCTTTCTTT.

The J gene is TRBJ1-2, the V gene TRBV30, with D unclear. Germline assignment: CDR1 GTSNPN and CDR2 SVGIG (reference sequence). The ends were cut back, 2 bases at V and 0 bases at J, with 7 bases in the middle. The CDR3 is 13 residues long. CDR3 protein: CAWSRGANYGYTF. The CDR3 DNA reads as TGTGCCTGGAGTCGGGGAGCTAACTATGGCTACACCTTC.

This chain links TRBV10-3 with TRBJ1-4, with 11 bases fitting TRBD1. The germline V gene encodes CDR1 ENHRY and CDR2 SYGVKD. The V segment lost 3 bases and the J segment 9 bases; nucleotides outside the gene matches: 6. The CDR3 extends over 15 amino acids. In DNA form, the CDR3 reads TGTGCCATCAGTGAAGGTGGACAGGGGGCGCAAAAACTGTTTTTT. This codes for CAISEGGQGAQKLFF.

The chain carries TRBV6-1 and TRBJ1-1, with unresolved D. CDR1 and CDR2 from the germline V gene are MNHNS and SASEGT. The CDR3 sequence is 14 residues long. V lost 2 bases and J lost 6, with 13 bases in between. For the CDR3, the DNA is TGTGCCAGCAGTGAACAATCGGGGATCTCTGAAGCTTTCTTT. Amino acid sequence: CASSEQSGISEAFF.

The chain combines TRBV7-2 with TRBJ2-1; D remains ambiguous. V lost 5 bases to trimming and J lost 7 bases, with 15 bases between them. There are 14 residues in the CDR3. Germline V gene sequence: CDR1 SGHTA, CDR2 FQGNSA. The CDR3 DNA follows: TGTGCCAGCAGCCCCACAAGCAGCAGGAATGAGCAGTTCTTC. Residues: CASSPTSSRNEQFF.

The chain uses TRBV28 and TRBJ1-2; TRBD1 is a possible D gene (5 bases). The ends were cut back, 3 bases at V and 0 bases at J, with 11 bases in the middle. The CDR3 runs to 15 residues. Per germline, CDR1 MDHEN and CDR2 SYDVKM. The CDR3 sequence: CASSFVRTPNYGYTF. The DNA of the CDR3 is TGTGCCAGCAGTTTTGTTAGGACACCTAACTATGGCTACACCTTC.

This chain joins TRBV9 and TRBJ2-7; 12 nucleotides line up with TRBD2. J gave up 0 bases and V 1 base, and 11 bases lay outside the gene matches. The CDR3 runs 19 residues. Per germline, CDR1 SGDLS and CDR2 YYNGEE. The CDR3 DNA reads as TGTGCCAGCAGCGTATCCCCCCTAGCGGGAGGGCCGAGCTCCTACGAGCAGTACTTC. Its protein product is CASSVSPLAGGPSSYEQYF.

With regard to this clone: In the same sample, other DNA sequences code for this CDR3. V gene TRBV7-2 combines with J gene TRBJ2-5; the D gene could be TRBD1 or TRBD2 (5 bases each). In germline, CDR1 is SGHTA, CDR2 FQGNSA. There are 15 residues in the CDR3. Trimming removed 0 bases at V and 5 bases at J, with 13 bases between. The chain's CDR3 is CASSLARLAGETQYF. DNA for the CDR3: TGTGCCAGCAGCTTAGCGCGGCTAGCAGGGGAGACCCAGTACTTC.

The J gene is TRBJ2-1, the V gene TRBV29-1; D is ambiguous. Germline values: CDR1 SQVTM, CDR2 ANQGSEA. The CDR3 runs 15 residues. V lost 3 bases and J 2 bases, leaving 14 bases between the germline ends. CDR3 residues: CSVDNRLRTYNEQFF. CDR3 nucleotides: TGCAGCGTTGATAACAGACTTCGGACCTACAATGAGCAGTTCTTC.

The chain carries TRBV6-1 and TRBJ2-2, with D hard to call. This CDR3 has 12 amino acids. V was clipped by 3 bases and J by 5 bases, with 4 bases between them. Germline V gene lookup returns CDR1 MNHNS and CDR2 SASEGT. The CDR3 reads CASSDMTGELFF. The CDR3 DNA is TGTGCCAGCAGTGACATGACCGGGGAGCTGTTTTTT.

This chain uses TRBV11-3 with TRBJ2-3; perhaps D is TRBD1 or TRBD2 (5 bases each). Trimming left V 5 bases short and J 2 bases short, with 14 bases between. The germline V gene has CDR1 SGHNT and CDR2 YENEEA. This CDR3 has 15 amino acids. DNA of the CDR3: TGTGCCAGCAGCCGACTGGGACGGATCACAGATACGCAGTATTTT. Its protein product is CASSRLGRITDTQYF.

The CDR3 here is CASSLGASATDTQYF. The CDR3 nucleotides read TGTGCCAGCAGCTTAGGGGCTAGCGCAACAGATACGCAGTATTTT. This chain joins TRBV11-2 and TRBJ2-3; D perhaps matches TRBD2 (6 bases). V was shortened by 1 base and J by 3 bases, with 11 bases between the two germline ends. CDR1 is SGHAT and CDR2 is FQNNGV in the germline V gene. The CDR3 consists of 15 residues.

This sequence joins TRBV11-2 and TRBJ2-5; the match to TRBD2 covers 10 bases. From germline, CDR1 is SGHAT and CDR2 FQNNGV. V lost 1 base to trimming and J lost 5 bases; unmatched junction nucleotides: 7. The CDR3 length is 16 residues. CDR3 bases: TGTGCCAGCAGCTTAGGAGAACTAGCGGGAAGGGAGACCCAGTACTTC. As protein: CASSLGELAGRETQYF.

CDR3 sequence: CASSLIAGGPREVKNIQYF. DNA of the CDR3: TGTGCCAGCAGCTTAATAGCGGGGGGGCCGAGGGAGGTCAAAAACATTCAGTACTTC. V gene TRBV11-3 combines with J gene TRBJ2-4; 11 bases are shared with TRBD2. Trimming removed 2 bases from V and 3 bases from J; junction bases left unmatched: 12. Germline V lookup: CDR1 SGHNT, CDR2 YENEEA. There are 19 residues in the CDR3.

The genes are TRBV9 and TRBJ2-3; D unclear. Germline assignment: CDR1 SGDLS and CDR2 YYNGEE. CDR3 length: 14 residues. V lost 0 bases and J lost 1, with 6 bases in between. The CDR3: CASSVARRTDTQYF. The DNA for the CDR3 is TGTGCCAGCAGCGTAGCGAGACGCACAGATACGCAGTATTTT.

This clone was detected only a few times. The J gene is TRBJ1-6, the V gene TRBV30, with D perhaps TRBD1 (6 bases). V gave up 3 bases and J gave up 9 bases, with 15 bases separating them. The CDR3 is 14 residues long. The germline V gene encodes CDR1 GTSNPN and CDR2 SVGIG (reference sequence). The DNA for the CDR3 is TGTGCCTGGAGCGGACAGTATCTTCGTTCACCCCTCCACTTT. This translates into CAWSGQYLRSPLHF.